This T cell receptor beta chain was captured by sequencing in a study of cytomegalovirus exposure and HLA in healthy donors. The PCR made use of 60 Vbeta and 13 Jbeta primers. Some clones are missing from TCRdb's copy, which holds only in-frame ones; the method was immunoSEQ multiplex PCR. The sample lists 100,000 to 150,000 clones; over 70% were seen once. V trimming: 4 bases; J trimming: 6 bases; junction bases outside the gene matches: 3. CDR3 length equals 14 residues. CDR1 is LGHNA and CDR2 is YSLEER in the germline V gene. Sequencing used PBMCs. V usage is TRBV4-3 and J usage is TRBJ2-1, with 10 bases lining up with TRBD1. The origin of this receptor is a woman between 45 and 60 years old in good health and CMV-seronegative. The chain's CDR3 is CASSRGTGVNEQFF. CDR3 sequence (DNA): TGCGCCAGCAGCCGAGGGACAGGGGTCAATGAGCAGTTCTTC.